These 29 T cell receptor beta chains share one sample of origin, sequenced in a study of T-cell reconstitution after alpha-beta-depleted transplantation in children (TCRdb year 2016). Library preparation employed PCR. Sequencing was carried out with an Illumina HiSeq 2500. Molecular barcoding was employed in the preparation of TCR libraries, with unique molecular identifiers being used to normalize TCRbeta repertoire quantification. TCRdb's own reprocessing of the public reads used fastp at Q25 and MiXCR and kept productive beta chains. Rows matching on CDR3 protein sequence are summarized as one entry with the most common DNA and genes. Recorded for this sample are fewer than 750,000 distinct CDR3 sequences; about 23% of them occurred a single time. Around 14% of the sample is taken by the ten largest. This sample's treatment or condition label indicates: allogeneic hematopoietic cell transplantation with graft depleted of TCRalphabeta T cells and CD19 B cells.

The sample in question was PBMCs, mostly from graft donor cells, obtained 360 days after TCRalphabeta/CD19-depleted stem cell transplant. These receptor sequences come from a boy younger than two who had a stem cell transplant for acute myeloid leukemia, so the T cells may come from the graft donor.

In this sample, this clonotype turned up many times. The rearrangement links TRBV7-9 to TRBJ2-1; no reliable D call. V was shortened by 1 base and J by 3 bases, with 7 bases between the two germline ends. Germline V CDR1 and CDR2: SEHNR, FQNEAQ (reference sequence). This CDR3 contains 14 residues. The CDR3 here is CASSLVIVYNEQFF. The CDR3 DNA follows: TGTGCCAGCAGCTTAGTGATAGTCTACAATGAGCAGTTCTTC.

This clonotype was counted ten times or more. This chain connects TRBV20-1 to TRBJ2-2; D remains ambiguous. The CDR3 loop spans 11 amino acids. CDR1 and CDR2 (germline): DFQATT, SNEGSKA (reference sequence). Between the trimmed V and J ends, which lost 6 bases and 5 bases, there was a span of 7 bases. CDR3: CSAGKTGELFF. Here the CDR3 DNA reads TGCAGTGCCGGTAAAACCGGGGAGCTGTTTTTT.

This clonotype was picked up many times. The chain uses TRBV12-3 or TRBV12-4 and TRBJ1-6, with D maybe TRBD1 (5 bases). This CDR3 has 14 residues. V dropped 5 bases and J dropped 8 bases, with 13 bases sitting between them. The CDR3 DNA sequence: TGTGCCAGCAGTCAACGGGACTTTTATTCACCCCTCCACTTT. It yields the protein CASSQRDFYSPLHF.

The V call is TRBV20-1, the J call TRBJ1-2; no clear D gene. Trimming took off 3 bases at V and 5 bases at J, with 16 bases between the two ends. Per the germline V gene, CDR1 is DFQATT and CDR2 is SNEGSKA (reference sequence). The CDR3 has 14 residues. The chain's CDR3 is CSASLPGFSYGYTF. The CDR3 DNA follows: TGCAGTGCTAGTCTCCCCGGCTTCAGTTATGGCTACACCTTC.

The table lists this clonotype with a few counts. The chain has TRBV20-1 and TRBJ2-3, with D hard to call. The CDR3 spans 11 residues. With 3 bases removed from V and 7 bases from J, the gap between germline ends came to 8 bases. CDR1 is DFQATT and CDR2 is SNEGSKA in the germline V gene (reference sequence). CDR3 residues: CSASERNTQYF. The CDR3 nucleotides are TGCAGTGCTAGTGAGCGAAATACGCAGTATTTT.

The chain has TRBV12-3 or TRBV12-4 and TRBJ1-5; TRBD1 might be the D (5 bases). V was pared by 3 bases and J by 4 bases, with 10 bases between. This CDR3 is 14 amino acids long. CDR3 sequence reads: CASSFEGANQPQHF. In nucleotides, the CDR3 is TGTGCCAGCAGTTTTGAAGGGGCGAATCAGCCCCAGCATTTT.

The V gene is TRBV6-6, the J gene TRBJ2-5; D is unclear. Trimming cost V 6 bases and J 8 bases, with 10 bases left between them. The CDR3 has 11 residues. CDR1 and CDR2 from the germline V gene are MNHNY and SVGAGI (reference sequence). For the CDR3, the DNA is TGTGCCAGCAGCACCTCTTCCACCCAGTACTTC. Encoded protein: CASSTSSTQYF.

The rearrangement joins TRBV6-2 or TRBV6-3 to TRBJ1-1, with D possibly being TRBD1 (5 bases). CDR3 length: 19 amino acids. Germline V gene sequence: CDR1 MNHEY, CDR2 SVGEGT. The V end lost 0 bases, the J end lost 4 bases, and 24 bases lay between the germline ends. CDR3 in amino acids: CASSYSWSTVGRAGTEAFF. CDR3 DNA: TGTGCCAGCAGTTACTCGTGGTCTACCGTCGGCAGGGCAGGCACTGAAGCTTTCTTT.

The chain carries TRBV5-1 and TRBJ2-6; D might be TRBD1 (5 bases). Between the trimmed V and J ends, which lost 5 bases and 3 bases, there was a span of 12 bases. This CDR3 has 15 residues. Germline V gene lookup returns CDR1 SGHRS and CDR2 YFSETQ. The CDR3 loop reads CASRKGLFGANVLTF. As DNA, the CDR3 is TGCGCCAGCAGGAAGGGGCTCTTTGGGGCCAACGTCCTGACTTTC.

This sequence joins TRBV6-2 or TRBV6-3 and TRBJ2-2; D ambiguous. The CDR3 contains 14 residues. V was clipped by 7 bases and J by 0 bases, with 9 bases between them. Germline CDR1 and CDR2: MNHEY and SVGEGT. Written as DNA, the CDR3 is TGTGCCAGCACCCCTCCCGCGAACACCGGGGAGCTGTTTTTT. This encodes CASTPPANTGELFF.

This clonotype has more than one count but fewer than ten. V and J are TRBV9 and TRBJ2-1, with 9 nucleotides matching TRBD2. J gave up 8 bases and V 4 bases, and 13 bases lay outside the gene matches. Germline V lookup: CDR1 SGDLS, CDR2 YYNGEE. The CDR3 sequence is 16 residues long. Here the CDR3 DNA reads TGTGCCAGCAGCACGACGGGCCGGCTAGCGGGACATGAGCAGTTCTTC. As protein: CASSTTGRLAGHEQFF.

The table lists this clonotype with many counts. V usage is TRBV12-3 or TRBV12-4 and J usage is TRBJ2-2; no clear D gene. The germline V and J ends were trimmed by 6 bases and 8 bases, with 7 bases remaining between them. The CDR3 runs to 11 residues. Here the CDR3 reads CASSIGGELFF. CDR3 nucleotide sequence: TGTGCCAGCAGCATAGGAGGGGAGCTGTTTTTT.

This chain links TRBV20-1 with TRBJ2-1; D uncertain. This CDR3 comprises 13 residues. The V gene lost 3 bases and the J gene lost 6 bases, with 12 bases spanning the gap. Germline V lookup: CDR1 DFQATT, CDR2 SNEGSKA (reference sequence). CDR3 sequence (DNA): TGCAGTGCTAGCGGTCTTCTTCGCAATGAGCAGTTCTTC. It yields the protein CSASGLLRNEQFF.

The chain recombines TRBV7-3 with TRBJ2-5; D might be TRBD1 (6 bases). The CDR3 runs to 15 residues. CDR1 is SGHTA and CDR2 is FQGTGA in the germline V gene. V was pared by 4 bases and J by 4 bases, with 16 bases between. The CDR3 DNA is TGTGCCAGCAGCTCCCGGACAGATCAGAGAGAGACCCAGTACTTC. Its translation: CASSSRTDQRETQYF.

About this clonotype itself: Being one base from a much bigger clone, this may be a read error. The rearrangement uses TRBV20-1 and TRBJ2-7, with D possibly matching TRBD1 (6 bases). The CDR3 has 13 amino acids. Trimming left V 6 bases short and J 6 bases short, with 18 bases between. Germline CDR1 DFQATT, CDR2 SNEGSKA (reference sequence). This CDR3 reads CSARRTQGSEQYF. CDR3 nucleotides: TGCAGTGCCCGAAGGACACAGGGAAGCGAGCAGTACTTC.

The genes are TRBV7-8 and TRBJ2-5; 9 positions agree with TRBD1. The V segment lost 2 bases and the J segment 6 bases; nucleotides outside the gene matches: 7. The CDR3 is 15 amino acids. CDR1 SGHVS and CDR2 FQNEAQ come from the germline V gene. The CDR3 DNA follows: TGTGCCAGCAGCTTAAGGCTGGACAGGGGTCAGACCCAGTACTTC. Amino acid sequence: CASSLRLDRGQTQYF.

Worth noting for this clonotype: Being one base from a much bigger clone, this may be a read error. Lacking the conserved final phenylalanine or tryptophan, this CDR3 likely reflects a read error. The chain uses TRBV20-1 and TRBJ1-2; D is uncertain. V lost 6 bases to trimming and J lost 4 bases, with 18 bases between them. Germline loops: CDR1 DFQATT, CDR2 SNEGSKA (reference sequence). This CDR3 is 14 amino acids long. CDR3 nucleotides: TGCAGTGCCCCTCGGACCGGAGTCCTCTATGGCTACACCTAC. This encodes CSAPRTGVLYGYTY.

Details on this clonotype: The junction departs from germline at one end; a sequencing error may be responsible. The chain employs TRBV7-2 and TRBJ2-3; D call uncertain. The CDR3 totals 16 residues. Looked up from germline, CDR1 is SGHTA and CDR2 is FQGNSA. CDR3 sequence reads: CASSYGLRRRTDTQYF. CDR3 in DNA: TGTGCCAGCAGTTATGGCCTGCGTAGGCGCACAGATACCCAGTATTTT. Full variable domain (remainder filled in from reference TRBV7-2 and TRBJ2-3): GAGVSQSPSNKVTEKGKDVELRCDPISGHTALYWYRQSLGQGLEFLIYFQGNSAPDKSGLPSDRFSAERTGGSVSTLTIQRTQQEDSAVYLCASSYGLRRRTDTQYFGPGTRLTVL.

A few counts support this clonotype. V gene TRBV20-1 combines with J gene TRBJ2-1; perhaps TRBD1 as D (6 bases). Deletions cut 5 bases from V and 3 bases from J, with 11 bases between. CDR1 DFQATT and CDR2 SNEGSKA come from the germline V gene (reference sequence). The CDR3 covers 13 residues. The CDR3 DNA reads TGCAGTGCTCCCGCGGACAGCTACAATGAGCAGTTCTTC. Translating it yields CSAPADSYNEQFF.

The chain has TRBV11-2 and TRBJ2-1; 10 nucleotides match TRBD1. The ends lost 5 bases at V and 5 bases at J; junction bases unmatched: 6. Germline-derived CDR1 and CDR2 are SGHAT and FQNNGV. This CDR3 comprises 15 residues. The CDR3 here is CASSLWTGGNNEQFF. CDR3 coding DNA: TGTGCCAGCAGCCTTTGGACAGGGGGTAACAATGAGCAGTTCTTC.

This clonotype came up a few times. The chain carries TRBV20-1 and TRBJ1-6; D unclear. There are 14 residues in the CDR3. CDR1 and CDR2 (germline): DFQATT, SNEGSKA (reference sequence). V lost 3 bases and J lost 0, with 6 bases in between. CDR3 in DNA: TGCAGTGCTAGTTACAGCTCCTATAATTCACCCCTCCACTTT. Amino acid sequence: CSASYSSYNSPLHF.

This chain links TRBV7-2 with TRBJ2-7, with 10 bases lining up with TRBD1. The CDR3 sequence is 15 residues long. Germline trimming cut 4 bases from V and 7 bases from J; bases unmatched to any gene: 10. CDR1 is SGHTA and CDR2 is FQGNSA in the germline V gene. The CDR3 protein is CASSSSTGGRREQYF. The CDR3 DNA sequence: TGTGCCAGCAGCTCATCGACAGGGGGCCGCCGGGAGCAGTACTTC.

This clonotype was found a few times. The chain carries TRBV9 and TRBJ2-1; TRBD2 is a possible D gene (6 bases). The CDR3 is 12 residues long. CDR1 SGDLS and CDR2 YYNGEE come from the germline V gene. V dropped 0 bases and J dropped 15 bases, with 13 bases sitting between them. CDR3 in DNA: TGTGCCAGCAGCGTAGAGTCTCGGGGGTTGTTCTTC. Translating gives CASSVESRGLFF.

This clonotype has a count of ten or more. The chain uses TRBV5-6 and TRBJ2-1; weak D call: TRBD1 (5 bases). V was cut by 4 bases and J by 4 bases, with 21 bases left in between. Germline loops: CDR1 SGHDT, CDR2 YYEEEE. There are 17 residues in the CDR3. In DNA form, the CDR3 reads TGTGCCAGCAGCCTGGACACTCGGCTGTCCTCTTACAATGAGCAGTTCTTC. Translation gives CASSLDTRLSSYNEQFF.

In its sample, this clonotype was seen many times. The V call is TRBV12-3 or TRBV12-4, the J call TRBJ2-7; D call uncertain. V dropped 6 bases and J dropped 3 bases, with 12 bases sitting between them. The CDR3 runs 13 residues. CDR3 coding DNA: TGTGCCAGCAGCACCGGACGGTTCTACGAGCAGTACTTC. Protein product: CASSTGRFYEQYF.

This clonotype occurred many times. V gene TRBV5-1 combines with J gene TRBJ2-3; D is possibly TRBD2 (7 bases). Germline V gives CDR1 SGHRS, CDR2 YFSETQ. The CDR3 contains 15 residues. The V and J ends lost 6 bases and 4 bases respectively, with 18 bases between them. The CDR3 region has the DNA TGCGCCAGCAACTTCCCGGGGGGCCCAGCAGATACGCAGTATTTT. Protein sequence: CASNFPGGPADTQYF.

This chain joins TRBV13 and TRBJ1-1; TRBD1 agrees at 8 bases. There are 15 residues in the CDR3. J was trimmed by 5 bases and V by 3 bases; bases with no gene match: 8. Germline V gives CDR1 PRHDT, CDR2 FYEKMQ (reference sequence). This chain's CDR3 is CASSFSNDRGTEAFF. The CDR3 nucleotides are TGTGCCAGCAGCTTCTCAAACGACAGGGGAACTGAAGCTTTCTTT.

This clonotype was seen many times. The V and J genes are TRBV12-3 or TRBV12-4 and TRBJ1-1; D remains unclear. V lost 3 bases, J lost 4 bases, and 12 bases lay in between. The CDR3 is 14 amino acids. The CDR3 loop reads CASSFQVWGTEAFF. CDR3 sequence (DNA): TGTGCCAGCAGTTTCCAGGTCTGGGGCACTGAAGCTTTCTTT.

This clonotype was observed many times. The gene calls are TRBV20-1 and TRBJ2-7; D gene uncertain. The CDR3 runs 14 residues. Germline V gene data show CDR1 as DFQATT and CDR2 as SNEGSKA (reference sequence). V lost 0 bases, J lost 3 bases, and 12 bases lay in between. The CDR3 DNA is TGCAGTGCTAGAGAGTCCAGGAGTTACTACGAGCAGTACGTC. This encodes CSARESRSYYEQYV.